What follows is one TCR beta chain and its context. The entry originates in a study of blood T cell repertoires in COVID-19. Overall study: Specimens from acute and convalescent COVID-19 originated in the United States, Italy and Spain. T cells, B-cell-depleted T cells, or PBMCs supplied cDNA or gDNA.

Germline V lookup: CDR1 LNHNV, CDR2 YYDKDF (reference sequence). The CDR3 covers 16 residues. V was clipped by 2 bases and J by 1 base; unmatched bases: 6. The authors' processing: Cell counts per sample came from amplifying reference gene primers. Repertoires were generated with immunoSEQ multiplex PCR, while TCRdb's copy carries only in-frame clones and drops some. V and J calls and clone size are as listed in that table; D and trimming were resolved from the DNA. The sample lists some 73,000 clones; approximately 84% were seen once. Specimen: peripheral blood. The receptor was derived from a human donor in a cohort sampled during active COVID-19. The chain uses TRBV15 and TRBJ2-7; 9 positions match TRBD1. The CDR3 nucleotides are TGTGCCACCAGCAGACGCCCGGGACAGGGATCCTACGAGCAGTACTTC. It yields the protein CATSRRPGQGSYEQYF.